The 26 T cell receptor beta chains presented below share a single source sample, sequenced in a study of blood T cell repertoires in COVID-19 (dated by TCRdb to 2020 to 2021). Library creation used the immunoSEQ multiplex PCR assay. The table comes from immuneACCESS by way of TCRdb, which keeps in-frame sequences with V and J called. Part of the clones is missing from these tables; in studies checked, under half for an unresolved V gene and the rest for unknown reasons. Present in this sample are approximately 150,000 clones, approximately 88% of which were seen just once. Roughly 5% of the sample goes to the ten largest clones. The sample taken for sequencing was PBMCs or T cells enriched from blood (not recorded which). The receptor set was obtained from an older man who had been exposed to COVID-19.

CDR3 sequence reads: CASSDPDRNYGYTF. In nucleotides, the CDR3 is TGTGCCAGCAGTGACCCGGACAGGAACTATGGCTACACCTTC. The V and J genes are TRBV6-4 and TRBJ1-2; 7 bases match TRBD1. The length of the CDR3 is 14 residues. Germline values: CDR1 MRHNA, CDR2 SNTAGT. V shed 2 bases and J 2 bases; nucleotides not matched to a gene: 2.

The chain has TRBV19 and TRBJ2-5; D might be TRBD2 (6 bases). The CDR3 spans 12 residues. Germline V CDR1 and CDR2: LNHDA, SQIVND (reference sequence). V was shortened by 5 bases and J by 7 bases, with 11 bases between the two germline ends. CDR3 DNA sequence: TGTGCCAGTAGTCCATTGGGGGGGACCCAGTACTTC. Translating it yields CASSPLGGTQYF.

V gene TRBV25-1 combines with J gene TRBJ2-2, with a tentative D call TRBD2 (6 bases). The V end lost 4 bases, the J end lost 5 bases, and 8 bases lay between the germline ends. The CDR3 length is 13 residues. Per germline, CDR1 MGHDK and CDR2 SYGVNS. The CDR3 DNA reads as TGTGCCAGCAGTGCGCGGGATACCGGGGAGCTGTTTTTT. Protein: CASSARDTGELFF.

The V call is TRBV7-9, the J call TRBJ1-3, with D hard to call. CDR3 size: 14 residues. V lost 6 bases to trimming and J lost 6 bases, with 15 bases between them. The germline V gene encodes CDR1 SEHNR and CDR2 FQNEAQ (reference sequence). CDR3 bases: TGTGCCAGCAGGTACCGACTGCAAGAAAACACCATATATTTT. This translates into CASRYRLQENTIYF. Full variable domain (rest looked up from reference TRBV7-9 and TRBJ1-3): DTGVSQNPRHKITKRGQNVTFRCDPISEHNRLYWYRQTLGQGPEFLTYFQNEAQLEKSRLLSDRFSAERPKGSFSTLEIQRTEQGDSAMYLCASRYRLQENTIYFGEGSWLTVV.

The rearrangement joins TRBV10-3 to TRBJ2-2; 7 nucleotides align to TRBD1. The CDR3 consists of 15 residues. With V trimmed by 2 bases and J by 1 base, 1 base remained unmatched. Germline V gene data show CDR1 as ENHRY and CDR2 as SYGVKD. The CDR3 DNA reads as TGTGCCATCAGTGAGCCAGGGGGGAACACCGGGGAGCTGTTTTTT. Its translation is CAISEPGGNTGELFF.

This chain links TRBV5-8 with TRBJ1-5; weak D call: TRBD1 (6 bases). The V gene's germline CDR1 is SGHTS and CDR2 YDEGEE. V lost 5 bases and J lost 0, with 12 bases in between. There are 15 residues in the CDR3. DNA of the CDR3: TGTGCCAGCAGTCCCGGGACATATAGCAATCAGCCCCAGCATTTT. This translates into CASSPGTYSNQPQHF.

The chain links TRBV19 to TRBJ1-2; TRBD1 might be the D (6 bases). Between the trimmed V and J ends, which lost 7 bases and 1 base, there was a span of 10 bases. The CDR3 has 13 amino acids. Germline V lookup: CDR1 LNHDA, CDR2 SQIVND (reference sequence). The CDR3: CASTGADNYGYTF. As DNA, the CDR3 is TGTGCCAGTACAGGGGCGGATAACTATGGCTACACCTTC. Together with reference TRBV19 and TRBJ1-2, the CDR3 gives the full variable domain: DGGITQSPKYLFRKEGQNVTLSCEQNLNHDAMYWYRQDPGQGLRLIYYSQIVNDFQKGDIAEGYSVSREKKESFPLTVTSAQKNPTAFYLCASTGADNYGYTFGSGTRLTVV.

This chain connects TRBV6-2 or TRBV6-3 to TRBJ2-3, with a tentative D call TRBD2 (6 bases). From germline, CDR1 is MNHEY and CDR2 SVGEGT. V lost 4 bases and J 0 bases, leaving 11 bases between the germline ends. The length of the CDR3 is 15 residues. The CDR3 here is CASSWTGVSTDTQYF. CDR3 sequence (DNA): TGTGCCAGCAGTTGGACGGGGGTCAGCACAGATACGCAGTATTTT.

This chain joins TRBV28 and TRBJ2-7; 11 nucleotides agree with TRBD1. CDR3 length equals 15 residues. Germline V gives CDR1 MDHEN, CDR2 SYDVKM. J lost 5 bases, V lost 4 bases, and 7 bases had no gene match. The CDR3, as DNA: TGTGCCAGCAGTTCAGGGACAGGGGGTTTCAACGAGCAGTACTTC. Its translation is CASSSGTGGFNEQYF. The whole variable domain, remainder taken from reference TRBV28 and TRBJ2-7, is DVKVTQSSRYLVKRTGEKVFLECVQDMDHENMFWYRQDPGLGLRLIYFSYDVKMKEKGDIPEGYSVSREKKERFSLILESASTNQTSMYLCASSSGTGGFNEQYFGPGTRLTVT.

V gene TRBV5-4 combines with J gene TRBJ1-2; 9 bases agree with TRBD1. The V gene end was trimmed by 4 bases and the J gene end by 1 base; junction bases not matched to a gene: 8. Per germline, CDR1 SGHNT and CDR2 YYREEE (reference sequence). This CDR3 comprises 16 residues. CDR3 sequence: CASSPQTGGHNYGYTF. The CDR3 nucleotides read TGTGCCAGCAGCCCTCAGACAGGGGGACATAACTATGGCTACACCTTC.

The chain carries TRBV7-9 and TRBJ1-4, with D possibly matching TRBD1 (6 bases). CDR3 length equals 15 residues. Trimming removed 2 bases at V and 7 bases at J, with 14 bases between. CDR1 SEHNR and CDR2 FQNEAQ come from the germline V gene (reference sequence). The CDR3 protein is CASSLSGGRREKLFF. The CDR3 bases are TGTGCCAGCAGCTTATCCGGGGGGCGCCGTGAAAAACTGTTTTTT.

This sequence joins TRBV7-9 and TRBJ1-2; D possibly corresponds to TRBD1 (5 bases). The V end was cut by 5 bases, the J end by 6 bases, with 13 bases between. The V gene's germline CDR1 is SEHNR and CDR2 FQNEAQ (reference sequence). CDR3 length equals 13 residues. The CDR3 DNA reads TGTGCCAGCAGCCAACAAGGGGCGAATGGCTACACCTTC. Amino acids: CASSQQGANGYTF.

This clone was counted a few times. The rearrangement links TRBV5-1 to TRBJ2-2, with D possibly being TRBD1 (5 bases). Between the trimmed V and J ends, which lost 3 bases and 1 base, there was a span of 7 bases. The length of the CDR3 is 14 residues. The germline CDR1 and CDR2 sequences are SGHRS and YFSETQ. In DNA form, the CDR3 reads TGCGCCAGCAGCTCTGGACAGAACACCGGGGAGCTGTTTTTT. This translates into CASSSGQNTGELFF.

V gene TRBV6-5 combines with J gene TRBJ2-5; 7 nucleotides align to TRBD2. The CDR3 spans 14 residues. The junction had 5 bases not matched to a gene; V was cut back by 6 bases and J by 1 base. Germline V CDR1 and CDR2: MNHEY, SVGAGI. The CDR3 coding sequence is TGTGCCAGCAGCCCCGGGGGGAGCCAAGAGACCCAGTACTTC. This codes for CASSPGGSQETQYF.

This chain connects TRBV7-2 to TRBJ2-2; 9 bases fit TRBD1. This CDR3 is 16 amino acids long. Germline loops: CDR1 SGHTA, CDR2 FQGNSA. J gave up 2 bases and V 0 bases, and 1 base lay outside the gene matches. CDR3 loop: CASSLADRGNTGELFF. For the CDR3, the DNA is TGTGCCAGCAGCTTAGCGGACAGGGGAAACACCGGGGAGCTGTTTTTT.

The chain carries TRBV7-2 and TRBJ1-4; 9 bases align to TRBD1. The germline V gene has CDR1 SGHTA and CDR2 FQGNSA. This CDR3 comprises 14 residues. V lost 5 bases and J lost 6; bases outside the gene matches: 4. The CDR3 nucleotides are TGTGCCAGCAGCCGGGACAGGGCGGATGAAAAACTGTTTTTT. Translation gives CASSRDRADEKLFF.

The V and J genes are TRBV19 and TRBJ1-3, with D tentatively TRBD1 (6 bases). V was trimmed by 3 bases and J by 0 bases, leaving 9 bases between them. The CDR3 covers 15 residues. From germline, CDR1 is LNHDA and CDR2 SQIVND (reference sequence). The CDR3 region is CASSINRASGNTIYF. The DNA for the CDR3 is TGTGCCAGTAGTATTAACAGGGCCTCTGGAAACACCATATATTTT.

About this clone itself: Other DNA sequences in the same sample also yield this CDR3. V usage is TRBV12-3 or TRBV12-4 and J usage is TRBJ1-2, with D unresolved. There are 12 residues in the CDR3. Deletions cut 3 bases from V and 3 bases from J, with 5 bases between. The CDR3 is CASSLNYYGYTF. The CDR3 DNA reads as TGTGCCAGCAGTTTGAACTACTATGGCTACACCTTC.

This clone was picked up a small number of times. This rearrangement joins TRBV6-1 to TRBJ1-2; 7 nucleotides agree with TRBD1. J gave up 7 bases and V 3 bases, and 5 bases lay outside the gene matches. From germline, CDR1 is MNHNS and CDR2 SASEGT. This CDR3 spans 13 amino acids. CDR3 in DNA: TGTGCCAGCAGTGAGACAGGGAAGGGTGGCTACACCTTC. Translation gives CASSETGKGGYTF.

This chain links TRBV7-8 with TRBJ1-1; D not certain. Trimming stripped 5 bases from V and 5 bases from J, with 12 bases between. The CDR3 spans 13 residues. Germline V lookup: CDR1 SGHVS, CDR2 FQNEAQ. CDR3 DNA: TGTGCCAGCAGCCACAGCGGTAGAACTGAAGCTTTCTTT. This codes for CASSHSGRTEAFF.

The V gene is TRBV6-1, the J gene TRBJ1-1; D remains unclear. Trimming removed 2 bases at V and 7 bases at J, with 8 bases between. CDR3 length: 12 residues. In germline, CDR1 is MNHNS, CDR2 SASEGT. For the CDR3, the DNA is TGTGCCAGCAGTGAACGGTCCCTTGAAGCTTTCTTT. This translates into CASSERSLEAFF.

The chain combines TRBV12-3 or TRBV12-4 with TRBJ2-1; maybe TRBD1 (5 bases). V was shortened by 10 bases and J by 1 base, with 11 bases between the two germline ends. The CDR3 consists of 13 residues. The CDR3 region has the DNA TGTGCCACCAAGACAGCATCCTACAATGAGCAGTTCTTC. It codes for CATKTASYNEQFF.

The V gene is TRBV5-1, the J gene TRBJ1-3; D is undetermined. Germline V gives CDR1 SGHRS, CDR2 YFSETQ. CDR3 size: 16 residues. Trimming stripped 1 base from V and 0 bases from J, with 11 bases between. The CDR3 spells CASSLLGRTSGNTIYF. CDR3 in DNA: TGCGCCAGCAGCTTGTTGGGCCGAACCTCTGGAAACACCATATATTTT.

The chain joins TRBV2 to TRBJ1-1; 7 positions match TRBD1. Trimming cost V 8 bases and J 5 bases; bases outside gene matches: 8. CDR1 and CDR2 from the germline V gene are SNHLY and FYNNEI. There are 13 residues in the CDR3. The CDR3 DNA sequence: TGTGCCAGCGTTCGAGGGGGCGGAACTGAAGCTTTCTTT. Amino acid sequence: CASVRGGGTEAFF.

This clone was seen only once. The chain links TRBV5-1 to TRBJ2-7; 8 positions match TRBD1. The CDR3 is made up of 15 amino acids. V lost 0 bases and J lost 3; bases outside the gene matches: 5. Germline V lookup: CDR1 SGHRS, CDR2 YFSETQ. The CDR3 DNA reads as TGCGCCAGCAGCTTGGCGGCAGGGGGCATCTACGAGCAGTACTTC. This translates into CASSLAAGGIYEQYF.

V usage is TRBV15 and J usage is TRBJ2-2; D possibly corresponds to TRBD2 (5 bases). Germline assignment: CDR1 LNHNV and CDR2 YYDKDF (reference sequence). V was shortened by 2 bases and J by 6 bases, with 13 bases between the two germline ends. The CDR3 covers 15 residues. CDR3 coding DNA: TGTGCCACCAGCAGAACCGTCAGAGGGTCCGGGGAGCTGTTTTTT. This sequence encodes CATSRTVRGSGELFF.